Shown below are 6 T cell receptor beta chains from a single sample sequenced in a study of blood T cells in healthy people across ages (dated by TCRdb to between 2014 and 2017). The method behind the library was 5' RACE. TCRdb shows the sequencer as Illumina HiSeq 2500. The second PCR ran for roughly 6 to 11 cycles and used a J-beta primer mix along with a sample-barcoded 5' primer. The public reads were reprocessed in TCRdb via fastp at Q25 and MiXCR, keeping in-frame beta chains. Each CDR3 protein gets just one entry, which takes the most common genes and DNA from the rows behind it. The sample table records roughly 2 million distinct CDR3 sequences; about 50% of these occur just once. Over 2% of the sample belongs to the ten largest clones. The sequenced sample consisted of blood. The source is a woman in her 40s in good health.

The chain links TRBV29-1 to TRBJ2-1, with a tentative D call TRBD1 (6 bases). V lost 6 bases and J 6 bases, leaving 12 bases between the germline ends. Germline V lookup: CDR1 SQVTM, CDR2 ANQGSEA. The CDR3 totals 12 residues. The CDR3 nucleotides are TGCAGCGTCTACAGGGTAGGCAATGAGCAGTTCTTC. This sequence encodes CSVYRVGNEQFF.

There are a few counts of this clonotype. V and J are TRBV29-1 and TRBJ1-2; D ambiguous. The CDR3 consists of 12 residues. Trimming left V 7 bases short and J 7 bases short, with 16 bases between. The germline CDR1 and CDR2 sequences are SQVTM and ANQGSEA. CDR3 loop: CSGATGARGYTF. The CDR3 DNA reads TGCAGCGGAGCTACGGGCGCTCGTGGCTACACCTTC.

The chain is built from TRBV12-3 or TRBV12-4 and TRBJ2-1, with D perhaps matching TRBD2 (6 bases). CDR3 length: 14 residues. Trimming removed 6 bases at V and 6 bases at J, with 15 bases between. The CDR3 DNA reads TGTGCCAGCAGCACCGGGACTCGGTTCAATGAGCAGTTCTTC. It translates to CASSTGTRFNEQFF.

A few counts support this clonotype. The rearrangement uses TRBV4-3 and TRBJ2-1, with 7 bases fitting TRBD1. J was trimmed by 2 bases and V by 2 bases; bases with no gene match: 6. In germline, CDR1 is LGHNA, CDR2 YSLEER. The CDR3 is 16 residues long. The CDR3 spells CASSQLTGSPYNEQFF. The CDR3 region has the DNA TGCGCCAGCAGCCAACTGACAGGGAGTCCCTACAATGAGCAGTTCTTC.

The table lists this clonotype with a few counts. The chain links TRBV6-5 to TRBJ1-5; D unclear. The CDR3 has 13 residues. The V gene lost 8 bases and the J gene lost 9 bases, with 17 bases spanning the gap. From germline, CDR1 is MNHEY and CDR2 SVGAGI. CDR3 protein: CASALGSSSPQHF. The CDR3 DNA reads as TGTGCCAGCGCCCTGGGCAGTTCATCGCCCCAGCATTTT.

The chain recombines TRBV7-2 with TRBJ2-5, with TRBD1 as a possible D gene (5 bases). The CDR3 has 13 amino acids. CDR1 and CDR2 (germline): SGHTA, FQGNSA. The ends were cut back, 2 bases at V and 4 bases at J, with 8 bases in the middle. The CDR3 is CASSLSGIETQYF. Written as DNA, the CDR3 is TGTGCCAGCAGCTTATCAGGGATAGAGACCCAGTACTTC.